Here is one TCR beta chain with its context. What this receptor recognizes is not known. No clone much larger than this one lies a single base away; base qualities are absent. The sample is drawn from a study of CD8 T cells in Susac syndrome (dated by TCRdb to between 2018 and 2020). Notes on the research overall: Among the sequenced Susac syndrome patients, 5 or 6 had clinically active disease and about eight were in clinical remission. Repertoire sequencing was used to test whether CD8+ T cell activation and differentiation in Susac syndrome was antigen driven. The clonality of the CD8+ T cell repertoire was compared across 11 to 12 healthy donors, about 14 Susac syndrome patients and roughly 15 multiple sclerosis patients. At the time of blood withdrawal, Susac syndrome patients were either therapy-naive, taking corticosteroids (with some also receiving IVIg), or on IVIg alone. Overall study outcomes, separate from this receptor: The TCR sequencing and HLA analysis was acknowledged to have included a relatively small number of individuals. Clonal expansion was observed in Susac syndrome CD8+ repertoires, with the highest expansion in CD8+ TEMRA cells and greater expansion in clinically active than in remitting patients. Looking at Susac-specific public clones, the researchers identified 15 to 20 in the total CD8+ repertoire and about 5 in the CD8+ TEMRA repertoire.

Peripheral blood CD8+ and CD4+ T cells from healthy donors, Susac syndrome patients and multiple sclerosis patients were profiled by high-throughput TCR beta sequencing. The Susac syndrome patients fulfilled recently defined diagnostic criteria for definite or probable disease. Bulk CD8+ and CD4+ T cells were purified by magnetic negative isolation, while CD8+ TEMRA cells were enriched using FACS. Blood was collected in EDTA tubes and processed within 24 hours, with PBMCs isolated through density gradient centrifugation. PBMCs intended for TCR sequencing were cryopreserved in liquid nitrogen and thawed later in a water bath at 37 degrees C. The sorted or isolated CD4+, CD8+ and CD8+ TEMRA cells had a purity of 90% or higher. RNA was extracted with the RNeasy kit and roughly 0.5 to 1 ug was reverse transcribed using random hexamers. The immunoSEQ multiplex PCR assay, which covers 54 Vbeta and 13 Jbeta segments, was used to amplify TCR beta CDR3 regions. Bias from PCR amplification was corrected by using a synthetic template baseline for primer optimization and for computational correction. In the paper's pipeline: Reads were assigned to V, D and J genes according to IMGT and analyzed in immunoSEQ Analyzer, with only productive sequences retained. To calculate clonality, Shannon entropy was normalized by log2 of the number of productive unique sequences and then subtracted from one. For each patient and control, public and private clones were evaluated among the 100 most prevalent clones. Clones were defined as Susac-specific when absent from the healthy and MS cohorts, from over a thousand published viral clones and from other ImmuneACCESS disease sequences. TCRdb handled the public reads itself, with Q25 trimming in fastp and clone calling in MiXCR, and kept productive beta chains. Identical CDR3 protein sequences are pooled into one entry, listed with their most common genes and DNA. In this record, the V and J calls reflect TCRdb's handling and not the investigators' own analysis. A total of around 69,000 distinct CDR3 sequences appear in this sample, 93% of them only once. The ten biggest clones cover 0.45% of the sample.

The source is a human donor with Susac syndrome. The sequenced sample consisted of CD8+ T cells from PBMCs.

The CDR3 reads CSARALTSGPEGEQFF. In nucleotide form, the sequence is TGCAGTGCTAGAGCCCTGACTAGCGGCCCCGAGGGGGAGCAGTTCTTC. This chain joins TRBV20-1 to TRBJ2-1; 9 nucleotides in the junction match TRBD2. V and J are trimmed by 1 base and 10 bases, and the gene matches miss 14 bases of the junction. The CDR3 spans 16 residues, from the cysteine through the phenylalanine. The DNA shown is the 48-base CDR3, in frame from base 1. The germline V gene (reference sequence) supplies CDR1 DFQATT and CDR2 SNEGSKA.